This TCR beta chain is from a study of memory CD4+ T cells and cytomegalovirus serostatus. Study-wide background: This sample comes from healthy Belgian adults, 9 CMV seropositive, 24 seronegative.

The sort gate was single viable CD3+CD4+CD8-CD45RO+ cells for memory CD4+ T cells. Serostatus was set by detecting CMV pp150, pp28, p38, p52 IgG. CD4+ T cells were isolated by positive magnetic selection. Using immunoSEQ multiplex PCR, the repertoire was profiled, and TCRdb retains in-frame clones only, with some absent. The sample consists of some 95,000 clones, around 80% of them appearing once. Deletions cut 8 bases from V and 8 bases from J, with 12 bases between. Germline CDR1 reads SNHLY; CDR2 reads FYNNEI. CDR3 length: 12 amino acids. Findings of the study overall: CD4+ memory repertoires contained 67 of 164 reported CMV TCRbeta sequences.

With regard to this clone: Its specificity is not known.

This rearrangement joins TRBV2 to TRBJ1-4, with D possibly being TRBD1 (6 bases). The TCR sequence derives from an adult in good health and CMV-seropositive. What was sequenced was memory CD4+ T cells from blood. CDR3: CASRQVGEKLFF. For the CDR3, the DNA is TGTGCCAGCCGACAGGTTGGGGAAAAACTGTTTTTT. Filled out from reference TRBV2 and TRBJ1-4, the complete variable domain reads EPEVTQTPSHQVTQMGQEVILRCVPISNHLYFYWYRQILGQKVEFLVSFYNNEISEKSEIFDDQFSVERPDGSNFTLKIRSTKLEDSAMYFCASRQVGEKLFFGSGTQLSVL.